This T cell receptor beta chain was identified in a study of T cells in Graves' hyperthyroidism and ophthalmopathy. The table lists this clonotype with many counts. Using RNA transcripts as the source, TCR beta CDR3 regions were amplified. First-round RT-PCR with HTBI primers amplified the TCR CDR3 region. In TCRdb, the multiplex PCR reads were re-called with MiXCR into one record per CDR3 protein. The sample holds some 570,000 distinct CDR3 sequences, over 15% seen once. Clinical symptoms, serum thyroxine and TRAb, thyroid ultrasound and orbital computed tomography were used for the diagnoses. V was cut by 1 base and J by 6 bases, with 13 bases left in between. Germline V CDR1 and CDR2: DFQATT, SNEGSKA (reference sequence). This CDR3 has 14 residues.

Sequenced sample: blood. The receptor comes from a woman aged 18-29 years with Graves' ophthalmopathy. The V gene is TRBV20-1, the J gene TRBJ2-1, with D possibly TRBD1 on 6 matching bases. DNA of the CDR3: TGCAGTGCTAGAGTAGGGGGTGGGCTCAATGAGCAGTTCTTC. It is translated as CSARVGGGLNEQFF.